The TCR beta chain under discussion was sequenced for a study of sequential checkpoint blockade in melanoma. Treatment noted: randomized to nivolumab then ipilimumab (arm A) or the reverse (arm B). The junction had 6 bases not matched to a gene; V was cut back by 5 bases and J by 4 bases. The CDR3 contains 15 residues. Germline V gene lookup returns CDR1 SGHAT and CDR2 FQDESV (reference sequence). Only in-frame clones appear in the TCRdb table, and some are missing; sequencing was by immunoSEQ multiplex PCR. The table includes fewer than 25,000 clones, around 65% detected once. Sequences were derived from CD8+ T cells sorted from blood (inferred from file names), sampled from a patient given nivolumab and ipilimumab in sequence. The chain joins TRBV11-1 to TRBJ2-1; TRBD2 aligns across 9 bases. The origin of this receptor is a human donor with melanoma. The CDR3, as DNA: TGTGCCAGCAGCGTTAGCGGGGGAGATTACAATGAGCAGTTCTTC. Protein sequence: CASSVSGGDYNEQFF.